This TCR beta chain comes out of a study of cytomegalovirus exposure and HLA in healthy donors (dated by TCRdb to 2017 to 2019). Turning to the overall study: An earlier analysis of a few hundred of the donors reported approximately 280 Gb of sequence data and 117 million unique TCR beta sequences obtained from approximately 180 million T cells. An early release covering about 600 HLA-typed donors comprised about 320 gigabases of sequencing data and tens of millions of unique TCR sequences. Of the roughly 420 genotyped donors, 70% to 90% were placed in the genetic ancestry cluster associated with self-reported Caucasian donors. The aim of the study was to test whether cataloging public T cell receptors could identify signatures of past pathogen exposure. The study profiled the T cell repertoires of about 640 subjects by immunosequencing and related them to cytomegalovirus serostatus. A separate validation cohort of 100 to 150 different subjects was used in addition to the approximately 610-subject first cohort. The study combined high-throughput TCR immunosequencing, statistical association of individual TCRs with disease status, and machine learning to predict cytomegalovirus infection status. A later analysis re-analyzed previously published TCR beta repertoires from about 730 donors and added high-resolution HLA genotyping to study TCR occurrence patterns. The later analysis used no new phenotypic data to find candidate immune exposures, relying instead on TCR beta sequences and their occurrence across donors. An earlier analysis of around 580 of the donors used high-throughput TCR beta sequencing to judge whether each TCR beta V gene segment behaved as functional or pseudogenic. Donor age, sex, ethnicity and CMV serostatus were collected together with the repertoire data. Genome-wide SNP genotypes for about 65% of the 666 donors were used in a later genetic analysis, which treated that subset as a discovery cohort. Every repertoire in the discovery cohort had been generated on one and the same sequencing platform. HLA typing included class I and class II loci at four-digit resolution. Typing coverage varied by locus: about 620-640 donors for A, B, C, DRB1 and DQB1; roughly 500 for DQA1; more than 600 for DPA1; under 490 for DPB1. Because of strong linkage in the cohort, five DR-DQ haplotypes were treated as single units for association and clustering. Across around 400 genotyped donors of the cohort, an average of about 240,000 unique TCR beta nucleotide sequences per donor were sequenced, and 15% to 20% of those sequences were non-productive.

Reading from cysteine to phenylalanine, the CDR3 counts 14 amino acids. Kept here is only the CDR3 DNA, which spans 42 bases and is read in frame from base 1. CDR1 and CDR2 were assigned from the germline V gene (reference sequence) as SEHNR and FQNEAQ. V has 5 bases trimmed and J has 5 bases trimmed; junction bases matching no gene number 7. The cohort comprised around 700 healthy bone marrow donors. At the time of sampling, all cohort members were nominally healthy, though unrecorded immune exposures were likely present. The donor was CMV seronegative and was included in the group of a few hundred seronegative cohort members. A peripheral blood sample was provided by each donor, and peripheral blood mononuclear cells were used for TCR beta sequencing. The Qiagen DNeasy Blood Extraction Kit was used to extract genomic DNA from the blood cell samples. As concerns this clone: The clone's antigen remains unknown. No qualities accompany the bases; no much larger clone lies one base away.

Results the study describes overall, beyond this receptor: A total of 150 to 200 TCR beta chains were listed by the study as associated with cytomegalovirus. Because counts were too low, some 17 rarely observed V segments, including chromosome 9 orphons, were excluded from the earlier analysis of a few hundred of the donors. Linkage disequilibrium might explain the correlated functional status among segregating V segments, but an unknown experimental factor could not be excluded. In vitro tests confirmed that a few of the cytomegalovirus-associated TCR beta chains recognize cytomegalovirus antigens. The classifier was reported to diagnose cytomegalovirus status with high specificity and sensitivity in both the original and validation cohorts. Several of the top co-occurrence clusters appeared to be linked to parvovirus B19, influenza, CMV and Epstein-Barr virus, according to a later analysis. A further reported finding was that TCR beta sequences accurately predicted the HLA-A and HLA-B alleles for most subjects in the first cohort. In a later genetic analysis, a missense DCLRE1C variant was associated with V-gene and J-gene trimming of TCR beta chains, and the association was replicated in an independent cohort. Compared with the 666-donor mean, donors in an Asian-associated ancestry cluster had fewer N-insertions in productive TCRs, according to a later genetic analysis. A later analysis associated 15,000 or so TCR beta sequences with specific HLA alleles at a false discovery rate of 0.05. In a later analysis, HLA-associated TCR beta chains were found to be more clonally expanded and to have lower generation probabilities than equally common non-associated chains. Some IMGT-functional V segments, including TRBV6-2 and TRBV6-3, could not be told apart with the 87-base-pair reads, so those segments were excluded. It was suggested by the authors that the approach could potentially be generalized to other disease states and immunological phenotypes. Immune exposure information for the cohort was limited to CMV serostatus. According to a later analysis, TCR association rates differed among HLA loci, with DRB1 alleles showing the most associated TCRs and HLA-C alleles showing the fewest. An earlier analysis of some 560 of the donors showed that most TCR beta V segments appeared in productive rearrangements either about 87% or about 30% of the time, which broadly matched IMGT annotations. When HLA alleles, especially DR and DQ, strongly co-occurred, TCR associations were difficult to assign to individual alleles. Most CMV-associated TCR beta chains appeared to be HLA-restricted in a later analysis, and the HLA associations seemed to be driven largely by CMV exposure. Because some donors lacked HLA typing at each locus, the association tests relied only on the typed subset. The presence/absence analyses assumed that sequencing depth was roughly uniform across donors, and that assumption may not be true. Most TCR sequences were seen in very few donors, while some public TCRs were found in many individuals. A cluster of highly shared sequence variants was judged likely to be a technical artifact of the sequencing pipeline. This cohort had only TCR beta chains sequenced, and the lack of alpha or paired-chain data limited which features could be detected.

The receptor library was made with the immunoSEQ multiplex PCR assay. For the multiplex PCR, a mixture combining 60 forward primers for TCR Vbeta segments and 13 reverse primers for TCR Jbeta segments was used. A multiplex PCR assay on genomic DNA amplified the CDR3 region of rearranged TCR beta genes. Amplified TCR beta libraries were sequenced as 87-base-pair reads on the Illumina HiSeq System. In the authors' own workflow: In a later analysis, tens of millions of unique TCR beta chains were counted across the 666 repertoires, and roughly 11 million of these chains were shared by at least two donors. Raw reads were error-corrected and collapsed into unique sequences with a nearest-neighbor algorithm that merged closely related sequences to remove PCR and sequencing errors. Alignment of CDR3 sequences to IMGT reference sequences was used to assign V, D and J gene segments. Each retained sequence needed at least a six-nucleotide match to both a V gene segment and a J gene segment. Rearrangements were classified as productive when the CDR3 lacked stop codons and remained in frame with V and J, and all other rearrangements were classified as non-productive. CDR3 was defined according to IMGT convention as the region running from the second conserved V-encoded cysteine to the conserved J-encoded phenylalanine. In an earlier analysis of around 570 of the donors, sequences lacking an unambiguous match to a single V gene segment were excluded. In an earlier analysis of around 600 of the donors, V segments were called functional above 56.7% productive rearrangements and were called segregating when the between-donor standard deviation exceeded 5%. A statistical classification framework was built for diagnosing cytomegalovirus status from the catalog of TCR beta chain sequences. A later analysis assigned V and J genes by comparing TCR nucleotide sequences with IMGT/GENE-DB human TR gene sequences. The TCRdist pipeline was used in a later analysis to assign CDR3 sequences and most-parsimonious VDJ recombination scenarios. In a later analysis, every TCR beta chain was defined by the combination of its CDR3 amino acid sequence and its V-gene family, and reads without a unique V-gene family were dropped. As a way to deal with suspected cross-contamination and a sequencing artifact, a later analysis dropped under 600 nucleotide sequences that were highly shared and had low generation probability. A later analysis calculated a clonal expansion index for each public chain from normalized within-repertoire ranks of inferred template counts. In a later analysis, generation probabilities were computed using a VDJ recombination model fitted to out-of-frame rearrangements, and the results were checked against IGoR. In a later analysis, TCR-TCR, TCR-HLA and TCR-CMV co-occurrence was scored with hypergeometric tests, and a repertoire-size bias correction was applied to TCR pairs. To estimate false discovery rates, a later analysis permuted the HLA or CMV assignments 20 times. In a later analysis, co-occurring TCRs were grouped using DBSCAN, and TCRdist sequence similarity was added for clustering within HLA-allele-positive subsets. Repertoires with fewer than 30,000 or more than 120,000 public chains were left out of co-occurrence clustering, as were about 5 repertoires with anomalous nucleotide sharing. Drawn from immuneACCESS, this table holds only the in-frame rearrangements with V and J called that TCRdb kept. Clones are partly lost; checked studies trace under half to an unresolved V gene and leave the rest unexplained. That table furnishes V, J and clone size, whereas the DNA furnished D and trimming. This sample is represented by over 100,000 clones; 66% of them were singletons. The ten top clones hold more than 1.5% of the sample.

The chain is encoded by TRBV7-9 joined to TRBJ2-5; 8 middle bases align to TRBD1. Sequenced input: PBMCs. The sequence was obtained from a man between 18 and 35 years old in good health and CMV-seronegative. The DNA is TGTGCCAGCAGCCCCTGGACAGGGCGGGAGACCCAGTACTTC. Protein translation: CASSPWTGRETQYF.